Presented here are 3 T cell receptor beta chains from one specimen sequenced in a study of cytomegalovirus exposure and HLA in healthy donors. Primers: 60 Vbeta forward and 13 Jbeta reverse. Here immunoSEQ multiplex PCR was the method, and the copy in TCRdb shows in-frame clones only, minus some. The sample consists of tens of thousands of clones, 75% to 85% of them appearing once. Sequenced input: PBMCs. The receptors come from a male donor in good health and CMV-seronegative.

The chain is built from TRBV5-6 and TRBJ1-2; 8 nucleotides match TRBD1. V gave up 3 bases and J gave up 6 bases; unmatched junction bases: 4. Germline V gene lookup returns CDR1 SGHDT and CDR2 YYEEEE. CDR3 length: 13 residues. In DNA, the CDR3 is TGTGCCAGCAGCTCGGACAGGGTCCATGGCTACACCTTC. Translating it yields CASSSDRVHGYTF.

The chain is built from TRBV4-2 and TRBJ1-1; a possible D gene is TRBD1 (5 bases). The length of the CDR3 is 15 residues. Germline V gene data show CDR1 as LGHNA and CDR2 as YNFKEQ. V was shortened by 4 bases and J by 4 bases, with 16 bases between the two germline ends. CDR3 region: CASSPWARGVTEAFF. DNA for the CDR3: TGTGCCAGCAGCCCGTGGGCCCGGGGGGTCACTGAAGCTTTCTTT.

The chain employs TRBV5-1 and TRBJ2-3, with D maybe TRBD1 (6 bases). The CDR3 runs to 16 residues. Trimming removed 1 base at V and 3 bases at J, with 15 bases between. Germline CDR1 is SGHRS and CDR2 is YFSETQ. CDR3 nucleotides: TGCGCCAGCAGCTTGTTACCGTTGGGGGCAACAGATACGCAGTATTTT. Translation gives CASSLLPLGATDTQYF. Combining the CDR3 with reference TRBV5-1 and TRBJ2-3 gives the whole variable domain KAGVTQTPRYLIKTRGQQVTLSCSPISGHRSVSWYQQTPGQGLQFLFEYFSETQRNKGNFPGRFSGRQFSNSRSEMNVSTLELGDSALYLCASSLLPLGATDTQYFGPGTRLTVL.